This TCR beta chain came from a study of T cell repertoires in cytomegalovirus infection. This CDR3 is built from 15 residues. With 1 base removed from V and 0 bases from J, the gap between germline ends came to 4 bases. Germline CDR1 reads LNHNV; CDR2 reads YYDKDF (reference sequence). This clonotype was seen ten or more times. TCRdb analysed the reads with MiXCR anew, one entry per CDR3 protein. The data contain approximately 180,000 distinct CDR3 sequences, more than 9% of them seen just once; the ten biggest clones take up 4.6%. The receptor was derived from a human donor in good health (CMV status not recorded). Some clones in this sample may be carry-over from other donors' samples. Material for sequencing was PBMCs. The chain joins TRBV15 to TRBJ2-6, with D uncertain. CDR3 DNA sequence: TGTGCCACCAGCAGAGTTAGCTCTGGGGCCAACGTCCTGACTTTC. This gives the protein CATSRVSSGANVLTF.